A single sample gave rise to the 31 T cell receptor beta chains below, sequenced in a study of CD8+ T cells in alopecia areata. RNA extraction and reverse transcription yielded cDNA as sequencing template. Clones were sequenced by immunoSEQ multiplex PCR, and TCRdb holds only the in-frame ones, with some missing. Captured here are some 110,000 clones, none seen once; the top ten comprise roughly a fifth. Sequenced input: lesional skin. These receptors all stem from a C3H/HeJ mouse with alopecia areata. The MHC haplotype of the strain is H2-k.

This clone was seen a handful of times. An end of the junction differs from the germline gene, which may be a read error. Gene names follow the mouse nomenclature. The read gets to within 4 residues of the CDR3 end, and the germline J gene fills in the rest. The chain joins TRBV13-3 to TRBJ2-1, with 11 bases that match TRBD2. The germline V gene encodes CDR1 NNHDY and CDR2 SYVADS. This CDR3 is 14 amino acids long. The CDR3 sequence is CVSKTGGAYAEQFF. CDR3 DNA, as far as it was read: TGTGTCAGCAAAACTGGGGGGGCCTATGCT.

This clone was counted only a few times. Mouse gene names and germline throughout. Read coverage stops 4 residues before the CDR3 terminus; the germline J gene supplies the remainder. V and J are TRBV1 and TRBJ2-7; a weak D match, TRBD2 (5 bases). The CDR3 consists of 15 residues. CDR1 is NSQYPW, CDR2 LRSPGD, per germline (reference sequence). The V end lost 0 bases, the J end lost 0 bases, and 9 bases lay between the germline ends. The CDR3: CTCSADGVSSYEQYF. The CDR3 DNA, read in part, is TGCACCTGCAGTGCAGATGGGGTTAGCTCCTAT.

Concerning this clone: Gene names are the mouse ones. The read ends 4 residues shy of where the CDR3 ends; the end is completed using the germline J gene. The chain employs TRBV13-3 and TRBJ2-1; D gene ambiguous. V gave up 6 bases and J gave up 4 bases, with 8 bases separating them. Germline CDR1 reads NNHDY; CDR2 reads SYVADS. CDR3 length: 12 residues. CDR3 in amino acids: CASTDKYAEQFF. Partial CDR3 DNA: TGTGCCAGCACCGACAAATATGCT.

A few counts support this clone. The gene names given are mouse names. The missing CDR3 end, 4 residues past where the read stops, is filled in from the germline J gene. This rearrangement joins TRBV13-1 to TRBJ2-1; D gene unclear. The CDR3 is 15 residues long. CDR1 and CDR2 (germline): NSHNY, SYGAGN. Trimming left V 0 bases short and J 0 bases short, with 7 bases between. The CDR3 spells CASSDVGYNYAEQFF. CDR3 DNA (partial): TGTGCCAGCAGTGATGTAGGGTATAACTATGCT.

Of note for this clone: Genes here carry mouse names. The CDR3 is cut off 4 residues early in the read; its end comes from the germline J gene. V usage is TRBV16 and J usage is TRBJ2-7; maybe TRBD2 (6 bases). Looked up from germline, CDR1 is SGHSA and CDR2 is FRNQAP. Trimming left V 2 bases short and J 0 bases short, with 11 bases between. The CDR3 is 15 amino acids. The sequenced CDR3 bases are TGTGCAAGCAGCTTACACTGGGTAGACTCCTAT. The encoded protein is CASSLHWVDSY. The whole CDR3 protein reads CASSLHWVDSYEQYF. Combining the CDR3 with reference TRBV16 and TRBJ2-7 gives the whole variable domain NAGVIQTPRHKVTGKGQEATLWCEPISGHSAVFWYRQTIVQGLEFLTYFRNQAPIDDSGMPKERFSAQMPNQSHSTLKIQSTQPQDSAVYLCASSLHWVDSYEQYFGPGTRLTVL.

A few counts support this clone. Gene names are mouse gene names. The DNA ends 4 residues before the CDR3 does, and the rest of the CDR3 is filled in from the germline J gene. The V gene is TRBV13-3, the J gene TRBJ2-1; D is unresolved. Germline V gene data show CDR1 as NNHDY and CDR2 as SYVADS. The CDR3 runs 13 residues. CDR3 bases read: TGTGCCAGCAGTGACCCCAGGAGGGCT. Protein product: CASSDPRRA. The entire CDR3 is CASSDPRRAEQFF.

This clone has just a few counts. Gene names and germline match the mouse. The read ends 4 residues before the CDR3 terminus; that terminus is restored from the germline J gene. V usage is TRBV19 and J usage is TRBJ2-5; D might be TRBD1 (6 bases). CDR1 and CDR2 from the germline V gene are FNHDT and SITEND (reference sequence). The CDR3 loop spans 13 amino acids. The CDR3 region is CASSMGRGDTQYF. The sequenced part of the CDR3 DNA is TGTGCCAGCAGTATGGGCAGGGGAGAC.

As regards this clone: The TCRdb protein fails to match the DNA translation at residue 13; the protein reported here was translated from the DNA. Gene names denote mouse genes. The CDR3 bases that were read are TGCACCTGCAGTCCTCGACAGGGCGGGGATAATTCGCCC. This encodes CTCSPRQGGDNSP. The entire CDR3 reads CTCSPRQGGDNSPLYF. The chain employs TRBV1 and TRBJ1-6, with 7 bases fitting TRBD1. The read finishes 3 residues shy of the CDR3 end, and the germline J gene is used to complete it. TRBJ1-6 falls under the ORF class, with uncertain function. V lost 5 bases, J lost 5 bases, and 9 bases stayed unmatched. This CDR3 is 16 amino acids long. Germline values: CDR1 NSQYPW, CDR2 LRSPGD (reference sequence).

In this sample, this clone turned up many times. The listed genes are named as in mouse. Sequencing ends 4 residues short of the CDR3 end; the germline J gene provides the rest. The rearrangement links TRBV13-3 to TRBJ2-1, with D maybe TRBD1 (6 bases). Germline V lookup: CDR1 NNHDY, CDR2 SYVADS. The V and J ends lost 6 bases and 2 bases respectively, with 9 bases between them. This CDR3 is 13 amino acids long. The CDR3 DNA, read in part, is TGTGCCAGCAAACCAGGGGACTATGCT. Amino acids: CASKPGDYA. The entire CDR3 reads CASKPGDYAEQFF.

This clone occurred a few times. Gene labels here are mouse ones. Read coverage stops 4 residues before the CDR3 terminus; the germline J gene supplies the remainder. The chain employs TRBV13-1 and TRBJ1-1; D is perhaps TRBD1 (5 bases). Germline V CDR1 and CDR2: NSHNY, SYGAGN. V was shortened by 0 bases and J by 3 bases, with 15 bases between the two germline ends. The CDR3 runs 16 residues. This chain's CDR3 is CASSDAQGGEDTEVFF. CDR3 DNA, as far as it was read: TGTGCCAGCAGTGATGCGCAGGGAGGGGAGGACACA.

As regards this clone: The listed genes are named as in mouse. The read gets to within 4 residues of the CDR3 end, and the germline J gene fills in the rest. The chain couples TRBV13-3 to TRBJ1-2, with 7 nucleotides matching TRBD1. After removal of 3 bases from V and 2 bases from J, the junction contained 4 bases not matched to a gene. Germline CDR1 NNHDY, CDR2 SYVADS. The CDR3 extends over 14 amino acids. CDR3 sequence: CASSAPGQNSDYTF. Incomplete CDR3 DNA: TGTGCCAGCAGTGCACCGGGACAGAACTCC.

Notes on this clone: Each gene name is a mouse one. Read data end 4 residues before the CDR3 end; the end is taken from the germline J gene. The chain joins TRBV13-1 to TRBJ1-1; D perhaps matches TRBD1 (6 bases). The CDR3 is 14 residues long. Trimming took 0 bases from V and 3 from J, leaving 9 bases between them. In germline, CDR1 is NSHNY, CDR2 SYGAGN. This chain's CDR3 is CASSDGGADTEVFF. The sequenced part of the CDR3 DNA is TGTGCCAGCAGTGATGGGGGGGCTGACACA.

This clone has just a few counts. Gene names and germline refer to mouse. The read stops 4 residues short of the end of the CDR3; the missing end is completed from the germline J gene. The chain combines TRBV19 with TRBJ1-2; perhaps TRBD1 as D (5 bases). The germline CDR1 and CDR2 sequences are FNHDT and SITEND (reference sequence). This CDR3 region has 13 residues. The part of the CDR3 DNA that was read is TGTGCCAGCAGCAATCAGGGAGGGTCC. Translation: CASSNQGGS. The complete CDR3 reads CASSNQGGSDYTF.

As concerns this clone: Gene names refer to mouse genes. The missing CDR3 end, 4 residues past where the read stops, is filled in from the germline J gene. V is TRBV17 and J is TRBJ2-3; D is perhaps TRBD2 (6 bases). This CDR3 has 15 amino acids. Trimming left V 1 base short and J 1 base short, with 9 bases between. Germline CDR1 is MNHDT and CDR2 is YYDKIL. CDR3 loop: CASSRGAGGAETLYF. CDR3 DNA, as far as it was read: TGTGCTAGCAGTAGAGGGGCTGGGGGTGCAGAA.

Remarks on this clone: TCRdb and the translated DNA give different amino acids at residue 14; the protein presented here is the one translated from the DNA. The listed genes are named as in mouse. The CDR3 end lies 3 residues beyond the end of the read and is filled in from the germline J gene. This chain uses TRBV13-3 with TRBJ1-6, with 7 bases fitting TRBD1. TRBJ1-6 belongs to the ORF category, with a function that is uncertain. J gave up 1 base and V 0 bases, and 4 bases lay outside the gene matches. The germline V gene encodes CDR1 NNHDY and CDR2 SYVADS. The CDR3 length is 17 residues. CDR3 in amino acids: CASSDAPGGSYNSPLYF. CDR3 DNA, as far as it was read: TGTGCCAGCAGTGATGCACCAGGGGGGTCCTATAATTCGCCC.

As for this clone: Any gene name here is a mouse gene name. The read gets to within 4 residues of the CDR3 end, and the germline J gene fills in the rest. This chain joins TRBV19 and TRBJ2-1; D unresolved. Looked up from germline, CDR1 is FNHDT and CDR2 is SITEND (reference sequence). CDR3 length: 12 amino acids. CDR3 region: CASSISWAEQFF. The CDR3 DNA, read in part, is TGTGCCAGCAGTATTTCCTGGGCT.

This clone was recorded many times. Germline and genes here are mouse. The sequence runs out 4 residues before the end of the CDR3; the remainder is reconstructed from the germline J gene. V is TRBV13-3 and J is TRBJ2-5, with 9 bases that match TRBD2. Trimming removed 1 base from V and 3 bases from J; junction bases left unmatched: 3. Germline CDR1 is NNHDY and CDR2 is SYVADS. The CDR3 has 15 residues. The sequenced CDR3 bases are TGTGCCAGCAGTGATCCAGACTGGGGGCAAGAC. Its translation: CASSDPDWGQD. The CDR3, in full, reads CASSDPDWGQDTQYF.

About this clone: Gene and germline names: mouse. The DNA ends 4 residues before the CDR3 does, and the rest of the CDR3 is filled in from the germline J gene. This chain connects TRBV1 to TRBJ2-4, with D perhaps matching TRBD1 (5 bases). V was pared by 1 base and J by 0 bases, with 8 bases between. Germline loops: CDR1 NSQYPW, CDR2 LRSPGD (reference sequence). This CDR3 spans 15 amino acids. The CDR3 bases that were read are TGCACCTGCAGTGCAGCCAGGGAGAGTCAAAAC. It encodes CTCSAARESQN. The complete CDR3 sequence is CTCSAARESQNTLYF.

This clone was seen a handful of times. Germline and genes here are mouse. The read gets to within 4 residues of the CDR3 end, and the germline J gene fills in the rest. The V call is TRBV19, the J call TRBJ2-1, with D possibly TRBD1 on 5 matching bases. There are 12 residues in the CDR3. Germline V gene lookup returns CDR1 FNHDT and CDR2 SITEND (reference sequence). The germline V and J ends were trimmed by 6 bases and 5 bases, with 9 bases remaining between them. The part of the CDR3 DNA that was read is TGTGCCAGCACCTCGACAGATGCT. It codes for CASTSTDA. The whole CDR3 reads CASTSTDAEQFF. The full variable domain, rest sourced from reference TRBV19 and TRBJ2-1, is GGIITQTPKFLIGQEGQKLTLKCQQNFNHDTMYWYRQDSGKGLRLIYYSITENDLQKGDLSEGYDASREKKSSFSLTVTSAQKNEMAVFLCASTSTDAEQFFGPGTRLTVL.

With respect to this clone: The genes are named according to mouse. The CDR3 end lies 4 residues beyond the end of the read and is filled in from the germline J gene. The rearrangement joins TRBV31 to TRBJ2-3; 7 positions agree with TRBD2. Germline V gene lookup returns CDR1 GKSSPN and CDR2 SITVG. Trimming removed 3 bases from V and 2 bases from J; junction bases left unmatched: 5. The CDR3 runs to 14 residues. CDR3 in amino acids: CAWSPGTVAETLYF. The CDR3 DNA, read in part, is TGTGCCTGGAGCCCCGGGACTGTTGCAGAA. Full variable domain (outside the CDR3, taken from reference TRBV31 and TRBJ2-3): AQTIHQWPVAEIKAVGSPLSLGCTIKGKSSPNLYWYWQATGGTLQQLFYSITVGQVESVVQLNLSASRPKDDQFILSTEKLLLSHSGFYLCAWSPGTVAETLYFGSGTRLTVL.

This clone appeared a few times. Any gene name here is a mouse gene name. Sequencing ends 4 residues short of the CDR3 end; the germline J gene provides the rest. Other DNA sequences from this sample encode an identical CDR3 as well. J is TRBJ1-4 and V is TRBV13-3; TRBD1 matches at 7 bases. Germline CDR1 and CDR2: NNHDY and SYVADS. The CDR3 runs 14 residues. Losses at the gene ends were 5 bases for V and 3 bases for J; bases not matched to a gene: 4. The CDR3: CASSEQGANERLFF. Partial CDR3 DNA: TGTGCCAGCAGCGAGCAGGGGGCCAACGAA.

This clone was counted many times. Gene names denote mouse genes. The read stops 4 residues short of the end of the CDR3; the missing end is completed from the germline J gene. J is TRBJ2-3 and V is TRBV13-3, with TRBD2 matching 8 bases. Losses at the gene ends were 3 bases for V and 1 base for J; bases not matched to a gene: 4. The V gene's germline CDR1 is NNHDY and CDR2 SYVADS. This CDR3 spans 15 amino acids. The DNA read from the CDR3 is TGTGCCAGCAGTGGCCTGGGGGGACGTGCAGAA. It is translated as CASSGLGGRAE. The CDR3 in full is CASSGLGGRAETLYF.

This clone was picked up a small number of times. Gene and germline names: mouse. The read stops 4 residues short of the end of the CDR3; the missing end is completed from the germline J gene. This sequence joins TRBV19 and TRBJ2-7, with TRBD2 matching 9 bases. CDR1 and CDR2 (germline): FNHDT, SITEND (reference sequence). The CDR3 runs to 14 residues. The ends lost 4 bases at V and 3 bases at J; junction bases unmatched: 5. CDR3 bases read: TGTGCCAGCAGTGAGGACTGGGGTTTCTAT. Translation gives CASSEDWGFY. The whole CDR3 sequence reads CASSEDWGFYEQYF.

This clone has only a few counts. The listed genes are named as in mouse. The CDR3 loop reads CTCSGGASAETLYF. The sequenced part of the CDR3 DNA is TGCACCTGCAGTGGGGGGGCCAGTGCAGAA. The gene calls are TRBV1 and TRBJ2-3, with TRBD2 as a possible D gene (7 bases). The read finishes 4 residues shy of the CDR3 end, and the germline J gene is used to complete it. The CDR3 is 14 amino acids. Looked up from germline, CDR1 is NSQYPW and CDR2 is LRSPGD (reference sequence). Trimming took off 4 bases at V and 0 bases at J, with 8 bases between the two ends.

Comments on this clone: Mouse gene names apply. Sequencing ends 4 residues short of the CDR3 end; the germline J gene provides the rest. Other DNA sequences of this sample code for an identical CDR3. V and J are TRBV13-2 and TRBJ2-3, with 9 bases that match TRBD2. Trimming removed 5 bases from V and 3 bases from J; junction bases left unmatched: 7. CDR1 and CDR2 (germline): NNHNN, SYGAGS (reference sequence). This CDR3 comprises 15 residues. The CDR3 sequence is CASGGLGGRAETLYF. The covered CDR3 bases are TGTGCCAGCGGGGGCCTGGGGGGGAGGGCAGAA.

With regard to this clone: The gene names given are mouse names. The CDR3 DNA, read in part, is TGCACCTGCAGTGGGACACTTGGGCCC. Residues: CTCSGTLGP. The entire CDR3 reads CTCSGTLGPDYTF. The rearrangement links TRBV1 to TRBJ1-2; a possible D gene is TRBD1 (5 bases). The CDR3 end falls 4 residues outside the read, so it is completed with the germline J gene. This CDR3 contains 13 residues. Germline V gene data show CDR1 as NSQYPW and CDR2 as LRSPGD (reference sequence).

This clone turned up a few times. Gene names are the mouse ones. The read falls 4 residues short of the CDR3 end, and the missing part is taken from the germline J gene. V usage is TRBV13-3 and J usage is TRBJ2-2; TRBD2 agrees at 8 bases. This CDR3 has 14 amino acids. Looked up from germline, CDR1 is NNHDY and CDR2 is SYVADS. V lost 0 bases and J lost 6; bases outside the gene matches: 1. The CDR3 spells CASSDGTGSGQLYF. CDR3 DNA, as far as it was read: TGTGCCAGCAGTGATGGGACTGGGTCCGGG.

This clone was seen more than once but under ten times. All gene names here are mouse names. The sequence runs out 4 residues before the end of the CDR3; the remainder is reconstructed from the germline J gene. This rearrangement joins TRBV13-3 to TRBJ2-5, with 7 bases that match TRBD1. The CDR3 has 15 amino acids. Trimming cost V 4 bases and J 0 bases; bases outside gene matches: 5. Germline assignment: CDR1 NNHDY and CDR2 SYVADS. CDR3 protein: CASSPDRSNQDTQYF. Partial CDR3 DNA: TGTGCCAGCAGTCCGGACAGGTCTAACCAAGAC.

This clone turned up a few times. Gene names and germline match the mouse. The read halts 4 residues ahead of the CDR3 end, with the missing end drawn from the germline J gene. The chain combines TRBV19 with TRBJ2-2; TRBD1 matches at 9 bases. The CDR3 is 16 residues long. Germline CDR1 and CDR2: FNHDT and SITEND (reference sequence). The J segment lost 4 bases and the V segment lost 1 base, leaving 5 bases of the junction unmatched. The CDR3 loop reads CASSIIRTGVTGQLYF. The sequenced part of the CDR3 DNA is TGTGCCAGCAGTATAATCCGGACAGGGGTCACCGGG.

Concerning this clone itself: These gene names are mouse names. Read data end 4 residues before the CDR3 end; the end is taken from the germline J gene. The chain couples TRBV13-3 to TRBJ2-3; 10 positions agree with TRBD2. The CDR3 covers 15 residues. Germline lookup yields CDR1 NNHDY and CDR2 SYVADS. The ends lost 5 bases at V and 0 bases at J; junction bases unmatched: 3. Partial CDR3 DNA: TGTGCCAGCAGGGGACTGGGGATAAGTGCAGAA. Its protein is CASRGLGISAE. The entire CDR3 reads CASRGLGISAETLYF.

This clone showed up just a few times. Mouse names are used for the genes. The observed sequence ends 4 residues before the CDR3 terminus, with the missing tail filled in from the germline J gene. This chain uses TRBV1 with TRBJ1-2, with D unresolved. This CDR3 has 13 amino acids. Germline CDR1 is NSQYPW and CDR2 is LRSPGD (reference sequence). Trimming cost V 2 bases and J 4 bases, with 8 bases left between them. The chain's CDR3 is CTCSARVGSDYTF. CDR3 DNA (partial): TGCACCTGCAGTGCAAGGGTTGGCTCC.